The subject of this entry is one T cell receptor (beta chain). The specificity of this receptor is unknown. The sample holds no much larger clone one base away, and base qualities are not on file. A case-control design nested within a healthcare worker cohort in London, UK, was used, with weekly nasopharyngeal swab PCR tests and blood sampling performed. Healthcare workers were recruited during the week of the UK lockdown, between 23 and 31 March 2020, and followed weekly for up to about 16 weeks. Receptor libraries were prepared by 5' RACE. The listed sequencing device is NextSeq 500. To correct for sequencing error and PCR bias, the TCR library protocol tagged individual cDNA molecules with unique molecular identifiers. Both TCR alpha and beta chains were sequenced, and tight co-correlation was observed between alpha and beta sequence abundances in each sample. The original methods were these. Decombinator V4 was used to annotate the V gene, J gene and CDR3 of the TCR sequences. Expanded TCRs were defined as changing significantly between any two time points under a Poisson model with p below 0.0001. TCR abundances were normalised to the total number of TCRs sequenced per sample and expressed as counts per million. TRAV1-2 paired with TRAJ12, TRAJ20 or TRAJ33 defined MAIT TCRs, while TRAV10 paired with TRAJ18 defined iNKT TCRs. VDJdb, accessed 1 November 2021, was searched for CMV, EBV and SARS-CoV-2 annotated TCRs, excluding TCRs annotated for multiple antigens. Using fastp at Q25 and MiXCR, TCRdb reprocessed the public reads and kept productive beta chains. Identical CDR3 protein sequences are pooled into one entry, listed with their most common genes and DNA. These V and J calls derive from TCRdb rather than the authors' analysis. The sample profile shows about 52,000 distinct CDR3 sequences; less than 9.5% of them were found once. The top ten clonotypes cover about 4% of the sample.

This sample was included in a study of early T cells in non-severe SARS-CoV-2 infection (dated by TCRdb to about 2021). Broadly, across the study: Because TCR sequencing relied on bulk RNA taken from unsorted whole blood, pairing of alpha and beta chains was not possible.

The research as a whole found: VDJdb matching was skewed toward anti-spike CD8 responses, so virus-specific expansions were likely underestimated and private and CD4 specificities were missed.

Reading the germline V gene gives CDR1 MGHRA and CDR2 YSYEKL. The CDR3 numbers 13 residues from cysteine through phenylalanine. Only the CDR3 DNA is retained, 39 bases long and in frame from the first base. Relative to germline, V is 4 bases shorter and J is 7 bases shorter, with 12 bases between their ends. This TCR was sampled from an adult who was a healthcare worker with PCR-confirmed SARS-CoV-2 infection or an uninfected control (not recorded which). This chain joins TRBV4-1 to TRBJ2-3, with no confidently assigned D gene. Material for sequencing was whole blood. The CDR3: CASSLPNVNTQYF. The DNA is as follows: TGCGCCAGCAGCCTACCCAACGTAAATACGCAGTATTTT.